This TCR beta chain stems from a study of cytomegalovirus exposure and HLA in healthy donors. Regarding the study as a whole: Later analysis demonstrated an association between a missense DCLRE1C variant and TCR beta V- and J-gene trimming.

In the case of this clone: Its specificity is not known.

Primers for the PCR totalled 60 Vbeta and 13 Jbeta. The repertoire was sequenced with immunoSEQ multiplex PCR; TCRdb's copy has only in-frame clones and lacks some. The table includes about 200,000 clones, more than 75% detected once. The V gene end was trimmed by 0 bases and the J gene end by 8 bases; junction bases not matched to a gene: 9. Germline assignment: CDR1 SGHRS and CDR2 YFSETQ. The CDR3 loop spans 15 amino acids. This receptor was taken from a man aged 40-49 years in good health and CMV-seropositive. Material for sequencing was PBMCs. The V gene is TRBV5-1, the J gene TRBJ2-7, with 9 bases fitting TRBD2. The CDR3 region has the DNA TGCGCCAGCAGCTTGGATGTGGCTAGCGGGAACAAGCAGTACTTC. It encodes CASSLDVASGNKQYF.